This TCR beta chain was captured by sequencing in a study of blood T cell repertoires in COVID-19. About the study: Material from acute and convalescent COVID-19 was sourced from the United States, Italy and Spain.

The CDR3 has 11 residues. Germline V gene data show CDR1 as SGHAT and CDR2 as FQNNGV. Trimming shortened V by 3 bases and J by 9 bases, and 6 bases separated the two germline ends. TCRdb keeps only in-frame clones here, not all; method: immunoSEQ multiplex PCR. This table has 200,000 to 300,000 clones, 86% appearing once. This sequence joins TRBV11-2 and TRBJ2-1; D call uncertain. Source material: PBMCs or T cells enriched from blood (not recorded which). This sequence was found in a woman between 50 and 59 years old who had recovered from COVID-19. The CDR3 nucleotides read TGTGCCAGCAGCTTTTCCCGTGAGCAGTTCTTC. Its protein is CASSFSREQFF.